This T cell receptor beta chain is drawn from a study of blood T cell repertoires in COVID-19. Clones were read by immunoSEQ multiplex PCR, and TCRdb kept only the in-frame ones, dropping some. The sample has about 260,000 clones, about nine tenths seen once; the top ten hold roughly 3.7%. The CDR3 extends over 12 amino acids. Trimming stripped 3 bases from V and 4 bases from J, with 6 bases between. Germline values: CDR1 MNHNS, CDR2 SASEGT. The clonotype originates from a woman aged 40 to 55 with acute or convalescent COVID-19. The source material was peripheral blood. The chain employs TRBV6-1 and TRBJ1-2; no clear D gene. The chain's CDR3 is CASSDTVYGYTF. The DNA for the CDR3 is TGTGCCAGCAGTGACACAGTCTATGGCTACACCTTC.